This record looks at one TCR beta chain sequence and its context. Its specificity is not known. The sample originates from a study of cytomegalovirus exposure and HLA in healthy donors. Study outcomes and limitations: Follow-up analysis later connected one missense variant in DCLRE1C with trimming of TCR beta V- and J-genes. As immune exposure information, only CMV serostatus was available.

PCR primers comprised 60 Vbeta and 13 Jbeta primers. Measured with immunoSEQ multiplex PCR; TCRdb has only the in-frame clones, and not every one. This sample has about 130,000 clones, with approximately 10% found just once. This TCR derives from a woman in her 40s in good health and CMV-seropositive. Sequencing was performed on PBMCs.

CDR3 protein: CASSDAGAYEQYF. The CDR3 nucleotides are TGTGCCAGCAGTGATGCAGGGGCCTACGAGCAGTACTTC. The gene calls are TRBV2 and TRBJ2-7; D possibly corresponds to TRBD1 (6 bases). Germline V gene lookup returns CDR1 SNHLY and CDR2 FYNNEI. The CDR3 extends over 13 amino acids. V was trimmed by 3 bases and J by 2 bases, leaving 8 bases between them.